This T cell receptor beta chain was sequenced in a study of spatial heterogeneity in lung cancer. Study-level information: Consistent detection of more beta-chain than alpha-chain sequences was observed. Across the raw uncorrected reads, a unique TCR and UMI combination was observed, on average, more than ten times.

The table lists this clonotype with a few counts. There are 16 residues in the CDR3. The ends were cut back, 0 bases at V and 3 bases at J, with 17 bases in the middle. In germline, CDR1 is DFQATT, CDR2 SNEGSKA (reference sequence). The time point was: sample taken at primary tumor resection. Unsorted samples of tumor, nontumor lung or frozen PBMC had their whole RNA sequenced. Untreated early-stage non-small cell lung cancer patients, fewer than 85 in total, were the donors. TCRdb fed the 5' RACE reads into MiXCR, producing one record per CDR3 protein. The sample lists about 12,000 distinct CDR3 sequences; roughly 15% were seen once.

The material sequenced was PBMCs, taken at surgery. The receptor was isolated from a male donor with early-stage non-small cell lung cancer. The chain is built from TRBV20-1 and TRBJ1-1; a possible D gene is TRBD1 (6 bases). The CDR3 DNA sequence: TGCAGTGCTAGAGAAATTGGGGGCGCAGGTTACACTGAAGCTTTCTTT. This gives the protein CSAREIGGAGYTEAFF.